The 12 T cell receptor beta chains below come from one sample, sequenced in a study of CD8 T cells in Susac syndrome. cDNA came from approximately 0.5 to 1 ug RNA primed by random hexamers. TCRdb used MiXCR to reprocess the immunoSEQ multiplex PCR reads, holding one entry per CDR3 protein. The repertoire holds some 300,000 distinct CDR3 sequences, with 70% to 90% as singletons. The sequenced sample was CD8+ T cells from PBMCs. These TCRs come from a human donor with multiple sclerosis.

The rearrangement joins TRBV29-1 to TRBJ1-1; D might be TRBD1 (5 bases). This CDR3 contains 11 residues. Trimming took 8 bases from V and 5 from J, leaving 12 bases between them. Germline values: CDR1 SQVTM, CDR2 ANQGSEA. CDR3 coding DNA: TGCAGCTCCAGGGCCGCGACTGAAGCTTTCTTT. As protein: CSSRAATEAFF.

This chain connects TRBV27 to TRBJ2-7, with 10 bases identical to TRBD1. The germline V gene has CDR1 MNHEY and CDR2 SMNVEV (reference sequence). There are 13 residues in the CDR3. J lost 7 bases, V lost 8 bases, and 8 bases had no gene match. DNA of the CDR3: TGTGCCAGCCGCCGGGACAGGGGCTGGGAGCAGTACTTC. Encoded protein: CASRRDRGWEQYF.

This rearrangement joins TRBV6-1 to TRBJ2-7, with 7 bases matching TRBD1. The trim removed 1 base at V and 2 bases at J, leaving 5 bases unmatched. In germline, CDR1 is MNHNS, CDR2 SASEGT. The CDR3 contains 15 residues. The CDR3 protein is CASSEGGQDAYEQYF. The CDR3 region has the DNA TGTGCCAGCAGTGAAGGTGGACAGGATGCCTACGAGCAGTACTTC.

This clonotype was counted between two and nine times. The rearrangement uses TRBV13 and TRBJ2-3; 8 nucleotides match TRBD2. V trimming: 6 bases; J trimming: 2 bases; junction bases outside the gene matches: 10. Germline CDR1 and CDR2: PRHDT and FYEKMQ (reference sequence). This CDR3 region has 16 residues. CDR3 sequence reads: CASSQTELAVTDTQYF. CDR3 in DNA: TGTGCCAGCAGTCAGACGGAACTAGCGGTCACAGATACGCAGTATTTT.

The rearrangement links TRBV7-2 to TRBJ2-7, with TRBD2 matching 7 bases. The V segment lost 4 bases and the J segment 2 bases; nucleotides outside the gene matches: 8. The germline CDR1 and CDR2 sequences are SGHTA and FQGNSA. The CDR3 length is 15 residues. The CDR3 protein is CASSWEGLETYEQYF. Here the CDR3 DNA reads TGTGCCAGCAGCTGGGAGGGTCTAGAGACCTACGAGCAGTACTTC.

V and J are TRBV19 and TRBJ2-4, with no clear D. The CDR3 runs 16 residues. With 0 bases removed from V and 3 bases from J, the gap between germline ends came to 12 bases. Germline CDR1 is LNHDA and CDR2 is SQIVND (reference sequence). CDR3 sequence reads: CASSIDAGFLKNIQYF. The CDR3 coding sequence is TGTGCCAGTAGTATAGATGCTGGCTTCCTCAAAAACATTCAGTACTTC.

The chain recombines TRBV10-2 with TRBJ2-3; the match to TRBD2 covers 7 bases. The CDR3 is made up of 14 amino acids. Trimming at V came to 2 bases and at J to 6 bases, leaving 5 bases not matched to a gene. In germline, CDR1 is WSHSY, CDR2 SAAADI. CDR3 nucleotide sequence: TGCGCCAGCAGTGAGACTAGCGATACGGATACGCAGTATTTT. It encodes CASSETSDTDTQYF.

The chain links TRBV20-1 to TRBJ2-7, with TRBD2 matching over 9 bases. Losses at the gene ends were 1 base for V and 0 bases for J; bases not matched to a gene: 7. The CDR3 is 16 residues long. Germline lookup yields CDR1 DFQATT and CDR2 SNEGSKA (reference sequence). CDR3 loop: CSARGREREVSYEQYF. Written as DNA, the CDR3 is TGCAGTGCTAGAGGACGAGAGCGGGAGGTCTCCTACGAGCAGTACTTC.

The chain joins TRBV27 to TRBJ2-1, with a possible D match to TRBD2 (5 bases). Trimming took 5 bases from V and 7 from J, leaving 12 bases between them. There are 13 residues in the CDR3. CDR1 is MNHEY and CDR2 is SMNVEV in the germline V gene (reference sequence). CDR3 residues: CASSLTRVNEQFF. The CDR3, as DNA: TGTGCCAGCAGTCTCACGAGGGTGAATGAGCAGTTCTTC.

This chain uses TRBV20-1 with TRBJ1-6; no clear D. This CDR3 spans 16 amino acids. Trimming shortened V by 2 bases and J by 6 bases, and 17 bases separated the two germline ends. Germline assignment: CDR1 DFQATT and CDR2 SNEGSKA (reference sequence). The CDR3: CSARIPGESFNSPLHF. The CDR3 nucleotides are TGCAGTGCTAGAATACCGGGAGAGTCTTTTAATTCACCCCTCCACTTT.

The chain recombines TRBV7-9 with TRBJ2-7; TRBD2 is a possible D gene (5 bases). V gave up 2 bases and J gave up 2 bases, with 19 bases separating them. CDR3 length: 17 residues. Per the germline V gene, CDR1 is SEHNR and CDR2 is FQNEAQ (reference sequence). The CDR3 sequence: CASSLTPGRGRAYEQYF. For the CDR3, the DNA is TGTGCCAGCAGCTTAACCCCCGGCCGAGGGAGAGCCTACGAGCAGTACTTC.

The chain has TRBV2 and TRBJ1-2; 10 bases fit TRBD1. The CDR3 spans 12 residues. The J segment lost 10 bases and the V segment lost 8 bases, leaving 7 bases of the junction unmatched. Germline CDR1 and CDR2: SNHLY and FYNNEI. The CDR3 bases are TGTGCCAGCGGATGGACAGGGGGAACCTACACCTTC. It is translated as CASGWTGGTYTF.